This TCR beta chain was identified during a study of OX40 agonist ivuxolimab in advanced cancers. This CDR3 contains 12 residues. Germline V CDR1 and CDR2: MDHEN, SYDVKM. The ends lost 8 bases at V and 10 bases at J; junction bases unmatched: 6. TCRdb's copy holds only in-frame clones and misses some; the assay was immunoSEQ multiplex PCR. This sample carries about 150,000 clones, about nine tenths of them seen once, and the ten largest clones take around 0.99%. The V call is TRBV28, the J call TRBJ1-1, with 11 nucleotides matching TRBD1. This sequence was found in an adult with an advanced solid tumor such as melanoma, head and neck, liver or kidney cancer. Sequences were derived from CD4+ or CD8+ T cells sorted from blood, sampled in a trial of the OX40 agonist ivuxolimab. The CDR3 reads CASGQGARGAFF. The CDR3 DNA reads as TGTGCCAGCGGACAGGGGGCGCGTGGAGCTTTCTTT.